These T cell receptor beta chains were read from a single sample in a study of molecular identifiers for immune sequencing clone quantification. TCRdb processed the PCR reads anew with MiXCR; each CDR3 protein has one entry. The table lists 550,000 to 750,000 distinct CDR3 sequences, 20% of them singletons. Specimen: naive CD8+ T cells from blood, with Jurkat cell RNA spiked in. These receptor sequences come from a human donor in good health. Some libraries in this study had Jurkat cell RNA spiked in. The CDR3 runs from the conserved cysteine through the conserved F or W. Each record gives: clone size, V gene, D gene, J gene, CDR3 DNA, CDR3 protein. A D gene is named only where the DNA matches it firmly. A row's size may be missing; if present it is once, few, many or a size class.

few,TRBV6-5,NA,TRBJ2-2,TGTGCCCTTAAGGGGTCGGCCGGGGAGCTGTTTTTT,CALKGSAGELFF
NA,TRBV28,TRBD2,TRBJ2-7,TGTGCCAGCAGCCCCAAGGGAGGGAGACTAGCGGGGGAGGCCTACGAGCAGTACTTC,CASSPKGGRLAGEAYEQYF
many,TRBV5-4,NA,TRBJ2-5,TGTGCCAGCAGCTTGGATCAGCAAGAGACCCAGTACTTC,CASSLDQQETQYF
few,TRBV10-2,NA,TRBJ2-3,TGCGCCAGCAGTGAAGACCCACCGAGCACAGATACGCAGTATTTT,CASSEDPPSTDTQYF
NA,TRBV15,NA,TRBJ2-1,TGTGCCACCAGCAGAGTTAGGATCGACCCCGGGGGTCCCTACAATGAGCAGTTCTTC,CATSRVRIDPGGPYNEQFF
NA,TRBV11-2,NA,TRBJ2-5,TGTGCCAGCAGCTTAGAAATGGGGGAGAGGGGAGAGACCCAGTACTTC,CASSLEMGERGETQYF
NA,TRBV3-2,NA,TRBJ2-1,TGTGCCAGCAGCCAAGATTGTCTAGCGTACAATGAGCAGTTCTTC,CASSQDCLAYNEQFF
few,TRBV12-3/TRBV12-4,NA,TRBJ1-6,TGTGCCAGCACTGAGAGTGATAATTCACCCCTCCACTTT,CASTESDNSPLHF
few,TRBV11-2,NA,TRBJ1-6,TGTGCCAGCAGCGGATGGAGTGACCATGGGTCACCCCTCCACTTT,CASSGWSDHGSPLHF
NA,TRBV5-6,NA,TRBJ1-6,TGTGCCAGCAGCTGGGGGGCCGTCTCCTATAATTCACCCCTCCACTTT,CASSWGAVSYNSPLHF
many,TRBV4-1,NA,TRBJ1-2,TGCGCCAGCAGCCAAGATCCGCGAGGTACCTATGGCTACACCTTC,CASSQDPRGTYGYTF
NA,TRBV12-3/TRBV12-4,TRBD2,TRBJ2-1,TGTGCCAGCAGTCAGGGACTAGTATGGTCTGAGCAGTTCTTC,CASSQGLVWSEQFF
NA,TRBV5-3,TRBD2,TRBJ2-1,TGTGCCAGCAGCTTGCCCGGGACTAGCGGGACATACGATGAGCAGTTCTTC,CASSLPGTSGTYDEQFF
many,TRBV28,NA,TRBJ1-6,TGTGCCAGCAGTTCCGGCCCGGGACACCCCGCGGCGCCTAATTCACCCCTCCACTTT,CASSSGPGHPAAPNSPLHF
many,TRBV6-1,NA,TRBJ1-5,TGTGCCAGCAGTGAGTGGCAGAGCAATCAGCCCCAGCATTTT,CASSEWQSNQPQHF
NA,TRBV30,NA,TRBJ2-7,TGTGCCTGGAGCGTCCCTGGGGAGCAGTACTTC,CAWSVPGEQYF
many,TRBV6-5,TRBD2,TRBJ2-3,TGTGCCAGCAGTTACACATTGGGGACTAGCGGCACAGGGTGGACAGATACGCAGTATTTT,CASSYTLGTSGTGWTDTQYF
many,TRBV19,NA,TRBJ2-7,TGTGCCAGGACCACAAATTCCTACGAGCAGTACTTC,CARTTNSYEQYF
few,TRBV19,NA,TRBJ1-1,TGTGCCAGTAGTATAGTCCCGGCGAACACTGAAGCTTTCTTT,CASSIVPANTEAFF
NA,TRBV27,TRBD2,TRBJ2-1,TGTGCCAGCAGTGTTCTAGCGGGAGGCCCCTACAATGAGCAGTTCTTC,CASSVLAGGPYNEQFF
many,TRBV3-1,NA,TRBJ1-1,TGTGCCAGCAGCCAAGTCCCGGGACACATGAACACTGAAGCTTTCTTT,CASSQVPGHMNTEAFF
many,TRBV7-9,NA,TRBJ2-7,TGTGCCAGCAGCGGTCCGTTAAAGGAGCAGTACTTC,CASSGPLKEQYF
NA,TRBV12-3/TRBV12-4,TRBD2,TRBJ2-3,TGTGCCAGCAGGAGACTAGCGGGGACTGATACGCAGTATTTT,CASRRLAGTDTQYF
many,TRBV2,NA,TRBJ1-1,TGTGCCAGCACCGCAGCGAACACTGAAGCTTTCTTT,CASTAANTEAFF
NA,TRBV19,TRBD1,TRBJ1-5,TGTGCCTGTAGTCCGACAGGGGGGGATCAGCCCCAGCATTTT,CACSPTGGDQPQHF
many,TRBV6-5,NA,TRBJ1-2,TGTGCCAGCAGTTACTCGACTACGGATCGCCTCAACTATGGCTACACCTTC,CASSYSTTDRLNYGYTF
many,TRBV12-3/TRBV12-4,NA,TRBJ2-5,TGTGCCAGCAGTTTTCCGGGGAAAGAGACCCAGTACTTC,CASSFPGKETQYF
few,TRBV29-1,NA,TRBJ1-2,TGCAGCGATGACAGCTTAATCTATGGCTACACCTTC,CSDDSLIYGYTF
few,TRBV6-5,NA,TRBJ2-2,TGTGCCAGCAGTTTAGTACAGCCCCCTGGGGGGGAGCTGTTTTTT,CASSLVQPPGGELFF
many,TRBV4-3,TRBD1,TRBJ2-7,TGCGCCAGCAGCCAAGAGGGGGCAGGGGGCTACGAGCAGTACTTC,CASSQEGAGGYEQYF
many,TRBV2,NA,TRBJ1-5,TGTGCCAGCAGTGAAGAAGACAGTCTCAATCAGCCCCAGCATTTT,CASSEEDSLNQPQHF
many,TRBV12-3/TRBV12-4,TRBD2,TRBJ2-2,TGTGCCAGCAGCCATACTAGCGCGGTCGCCGGGGAGCTGTTTTTT,CASSHTSAVAGELFF
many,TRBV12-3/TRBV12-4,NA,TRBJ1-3,TGTGCCAGCAGTTTAACTGGAAACACCATATATTTT,CASSLTGNTIYF
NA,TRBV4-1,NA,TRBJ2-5,TGCGCCAGCAGCCAAGCTCTCTCGGCCCGGAGTGCTTTATCAGAGACCCAGTACTTC,CASSQALSARSALSETQYF
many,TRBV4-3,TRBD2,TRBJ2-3,TGCGCCAGCAGCCCTACACTAGCGGGGGTCACAGATACGCAGTATTTT,CASSPTLAGVTDTQYF
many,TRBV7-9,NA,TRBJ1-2,TGTGCCAGCAGTTTCACAAGCGGGAGCAGCTATGGCTACACCTTC,CASSFTSGSSYGYTF
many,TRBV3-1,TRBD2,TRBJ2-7,TGTGCCAGCAGCCAAGAATGGGGAGGGTCCTACGAGCAGTACTTC,CASSQEWGGSYEQYF
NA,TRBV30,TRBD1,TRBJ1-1,TGTGCCTGGACCCAGGGGGTTAGTGCTGAAGCTTTCTTT,CAWTQGVSAEAFF
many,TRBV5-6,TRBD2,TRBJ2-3,TGTGCCAGCAGCTTGGATTTAGCGGGACCGACAGATACGCAGTATTTT,CASSLDLAGPTDTQYF
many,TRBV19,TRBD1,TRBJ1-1,TGTGCCAGTAGTATAGGGGACAGCCCGAACACTGAAGCTTTCTTT,CASSIGDSPNTEAFF
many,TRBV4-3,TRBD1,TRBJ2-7,TGCGCCAGCAGCCAAGATTCGGGACAGTCCTACGAGCAGTACTTC,CASSQDSGQSYEQYF
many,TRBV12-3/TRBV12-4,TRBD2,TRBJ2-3,TGTGCCAGCAGTTGGGCTAGCGGGACGGCAGATACGCAGTATTTT,CASSWASGTADTQYF
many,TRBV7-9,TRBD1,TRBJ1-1,TGTGCCAGCAGCCCCGGGACAGGAGATGAAGCTTTCTTT,CASSPGTGDEAFF
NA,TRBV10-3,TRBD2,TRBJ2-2,TGTGCCATCAGTAAGGGACTAGCGGGGGACCCGAACACCGGGGAGCTGTTTTTT,CAISKGLAGDPNTGELFF
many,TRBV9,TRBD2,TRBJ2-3,TGTGCCAGCGAAGGACTAGCGGGAGGGCCGTCAGATACGCAGTATTTT,CASEGLAGGPSDTQYF
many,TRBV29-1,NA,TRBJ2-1,TGCAGCGTTGAAGATCACAATGAGCAGTTCTTC,CSVEDHNEQFF
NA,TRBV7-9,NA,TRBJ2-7,TGTGCCAGCAGCGCTGGGATGCGAAGCTCCTACGAGCAGTACTTC,CASSAGMRSSYEQYF
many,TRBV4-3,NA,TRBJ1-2,TGCGCCAGCAGCCAAAGAATCCCTCCAGCGGCTAACTATGGCTACACCTTC,CASSQRIPPAANYGYTF
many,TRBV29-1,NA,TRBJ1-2,TGCAGCGTTGTGGAGGGGCGCCCGATGAGTACAGGCTATGGCTACACCTTC,CSVVEGRPMSTGYGYTF
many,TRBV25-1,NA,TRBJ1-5,TGTGCCAGCAGTGTAGGGTCCGGGCAGCCCCAGCATTTT,CASSVGSGQPQHF
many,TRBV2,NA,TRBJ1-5,TGTGCCAGCCAGGGCAGGGAAGTCAGAAGCAATCAGCCCCAGCATTTT,CASQGREVRSNQPQHF
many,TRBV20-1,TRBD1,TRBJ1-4,TGCAGTGCTAGCGGGGCGGGGACAGTCGGGGAAAAACTGTTTTTT,CSASGAGTVGEKLFF
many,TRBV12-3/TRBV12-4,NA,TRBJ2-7,TGTGCCAGCAGTAGGATACTCTACGAGCAGTACTTC,CASSRILYEQYF
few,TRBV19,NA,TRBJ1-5,TGTGCCAGTAGTATTTCAGGACAGCCCCAGCATTTT,CASSISGQPQHF
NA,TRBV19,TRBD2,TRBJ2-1,TGTGCCAGCCTAGCGGGAGACTACAATGAGCAGTTCTTC,CASLAGDYNEQFF
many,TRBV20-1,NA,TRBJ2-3,TGCAGTGCTGACGAAGATACGCAGTATTTT,CSADEDTQYF
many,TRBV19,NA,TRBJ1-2,TGTGCCAGTAGTATTGTCGGACAGCGTAACTATGGCTACACCTTC,CASSIVGQRNYGYTF
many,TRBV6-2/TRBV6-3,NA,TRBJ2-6,TGTGCCAGCACCAAACTCTCTGGGGCCAACGTCCTGACTTTC,CASTKLSGANVLTF
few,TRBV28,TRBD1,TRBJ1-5,TGTGCCAGCAGTCAGCTACAGGGGAATCAGCCCCAGCATTTT,CASSQLQGNQPQHF
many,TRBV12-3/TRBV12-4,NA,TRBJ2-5,TGTGCCAGCAGTTTACAGTACCAAGAGACCCAGTACTTC,CASSLQYQETQYF